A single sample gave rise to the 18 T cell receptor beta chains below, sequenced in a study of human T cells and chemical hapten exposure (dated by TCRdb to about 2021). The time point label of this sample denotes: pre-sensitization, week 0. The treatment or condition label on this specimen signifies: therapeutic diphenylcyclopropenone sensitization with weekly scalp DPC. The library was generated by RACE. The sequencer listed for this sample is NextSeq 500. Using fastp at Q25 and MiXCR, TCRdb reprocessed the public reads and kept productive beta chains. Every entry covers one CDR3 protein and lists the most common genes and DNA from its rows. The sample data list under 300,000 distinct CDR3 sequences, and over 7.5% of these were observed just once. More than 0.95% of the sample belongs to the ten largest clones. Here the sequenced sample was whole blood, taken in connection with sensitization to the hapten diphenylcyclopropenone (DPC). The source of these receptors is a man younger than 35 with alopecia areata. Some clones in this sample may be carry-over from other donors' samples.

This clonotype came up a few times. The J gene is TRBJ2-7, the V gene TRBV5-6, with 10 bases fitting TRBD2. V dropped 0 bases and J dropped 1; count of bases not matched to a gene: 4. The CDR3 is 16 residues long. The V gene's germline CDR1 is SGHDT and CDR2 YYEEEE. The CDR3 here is CASSLVPSGGSYEQYV. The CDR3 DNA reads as TGTGCCAGCAGCTTGGTCCCTAGCGGGGGATCCTACGAGCAGTACGTC.

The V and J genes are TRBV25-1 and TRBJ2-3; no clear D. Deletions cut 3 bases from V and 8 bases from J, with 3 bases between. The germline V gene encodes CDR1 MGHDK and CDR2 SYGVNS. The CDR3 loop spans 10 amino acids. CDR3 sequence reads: CASSDSTQYF. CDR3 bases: TGTGCCAGCAGTGACAGTACGCAGTATTTT.

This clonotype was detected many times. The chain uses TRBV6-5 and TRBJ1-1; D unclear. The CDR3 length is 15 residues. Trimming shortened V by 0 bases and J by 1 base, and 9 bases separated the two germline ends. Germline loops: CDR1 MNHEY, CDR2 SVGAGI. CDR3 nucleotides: TGTGCCAGCAGTTACTCGTGGCAGTCGAACACTGAAGCTTTCTTT. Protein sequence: CASSYSWQSNTEAFF.

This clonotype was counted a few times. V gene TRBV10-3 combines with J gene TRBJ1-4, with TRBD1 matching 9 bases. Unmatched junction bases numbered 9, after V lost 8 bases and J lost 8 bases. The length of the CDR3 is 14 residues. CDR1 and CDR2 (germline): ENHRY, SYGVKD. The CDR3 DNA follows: TGTGCCATCCGTGGAGGGACAGGGTCCGAAAAACTGTTTTTT. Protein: CAIRGGTGSEKLFF.

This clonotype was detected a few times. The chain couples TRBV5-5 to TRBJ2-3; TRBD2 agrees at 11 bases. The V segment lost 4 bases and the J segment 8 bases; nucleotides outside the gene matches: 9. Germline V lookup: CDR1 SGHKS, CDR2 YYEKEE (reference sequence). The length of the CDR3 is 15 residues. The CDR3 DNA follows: TGTGCCAGCAGCCGAGGGACTAGCGGCAGAGGTACGCAGTATTTT. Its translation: CASSRGTSGRGTQYF.

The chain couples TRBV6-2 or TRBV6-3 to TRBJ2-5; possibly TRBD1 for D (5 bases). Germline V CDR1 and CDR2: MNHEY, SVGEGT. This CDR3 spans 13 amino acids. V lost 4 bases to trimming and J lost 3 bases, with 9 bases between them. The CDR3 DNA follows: TGTGCCAGCAGTTTCAGACAGAAAGAGACCCAGTACTTC. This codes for CASSFRQKETQYF.

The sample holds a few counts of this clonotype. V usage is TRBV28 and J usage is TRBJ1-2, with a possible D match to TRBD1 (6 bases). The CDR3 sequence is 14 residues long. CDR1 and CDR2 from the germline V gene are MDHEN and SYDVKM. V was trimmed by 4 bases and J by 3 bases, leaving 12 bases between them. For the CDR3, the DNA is TGTGCCAGCAGTTCCCCAGGACAGTACTATGGCTACACCTTC. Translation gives CASSSPGQYYGYTF.

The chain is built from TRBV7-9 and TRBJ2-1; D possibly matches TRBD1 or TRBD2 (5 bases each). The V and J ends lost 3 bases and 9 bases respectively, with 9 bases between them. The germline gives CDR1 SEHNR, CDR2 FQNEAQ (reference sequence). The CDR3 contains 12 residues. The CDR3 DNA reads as TGTGCCAGCAGCTTGGGACGCGTTGAGCAGTTCTTC. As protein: CASSLGRVEQFF. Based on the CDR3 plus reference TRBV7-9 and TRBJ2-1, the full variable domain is DTGVSQNPRHKITKRGQNVTFRCDPISEHNRLYWYRQTLGQGPEFLTYFQNEAQLEKSRLLSDRFSAERPKGSFSTLEIQRTEQGDSAMYLCASSLGRVEQFFGPGTRLTVL.

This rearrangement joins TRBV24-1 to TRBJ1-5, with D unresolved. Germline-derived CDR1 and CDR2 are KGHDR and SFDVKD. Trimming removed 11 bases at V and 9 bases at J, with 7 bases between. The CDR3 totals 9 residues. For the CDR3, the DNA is TGTGCCAGGCGAGCGCCCCAGCATTTT. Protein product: CARRAPQHF.

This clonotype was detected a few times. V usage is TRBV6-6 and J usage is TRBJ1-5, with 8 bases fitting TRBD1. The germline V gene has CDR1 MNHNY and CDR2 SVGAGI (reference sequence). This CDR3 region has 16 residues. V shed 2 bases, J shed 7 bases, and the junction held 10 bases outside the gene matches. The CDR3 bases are TGTGCCAGCAGTTACGCCCCGACAGGGGAGGAACAGCCCCAGCATTTT. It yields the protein CASSYAPTGEEQPQHF.

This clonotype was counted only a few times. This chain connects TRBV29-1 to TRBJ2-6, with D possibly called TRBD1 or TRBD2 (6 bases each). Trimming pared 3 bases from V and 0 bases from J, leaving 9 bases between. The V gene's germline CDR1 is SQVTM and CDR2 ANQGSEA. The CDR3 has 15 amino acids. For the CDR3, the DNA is TGCAGCGTTGACGGGGGCCCCTCTGGGGCCAACGTCCTGACTTTC. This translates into CSVDGGPSGANVLTF.

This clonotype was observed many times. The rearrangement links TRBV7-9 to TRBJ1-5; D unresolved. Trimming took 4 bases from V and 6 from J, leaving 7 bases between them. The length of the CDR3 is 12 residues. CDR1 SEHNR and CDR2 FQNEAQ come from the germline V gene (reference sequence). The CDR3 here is CASSSAGQPQHF. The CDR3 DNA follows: TGTGCCAGCAGCTCCGCGGGTCAGCCCCAGCATTTT.

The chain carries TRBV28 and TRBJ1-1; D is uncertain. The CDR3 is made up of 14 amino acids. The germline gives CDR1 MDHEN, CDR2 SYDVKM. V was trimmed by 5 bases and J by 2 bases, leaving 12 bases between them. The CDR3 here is CASSADGINTEAFF. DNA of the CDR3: TGTGCCAGCAGTGCGGACGGGATAAACACTGAAGCTTTCTTT.

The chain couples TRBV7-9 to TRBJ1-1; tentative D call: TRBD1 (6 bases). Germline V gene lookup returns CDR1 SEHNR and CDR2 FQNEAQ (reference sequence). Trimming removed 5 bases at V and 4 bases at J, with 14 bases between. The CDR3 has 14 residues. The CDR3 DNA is TGTGCCAGCAGCGCCTTTTACAGGGCCACTGAAGCTTTCTTT. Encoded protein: CASSAFYRATEAFF. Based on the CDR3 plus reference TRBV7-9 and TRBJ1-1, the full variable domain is DTGVSQNPRHKITKRGQNVTFRCDPISEHNRLYWYRQTLGQGPEFLTYFQNEAQLEKSRLLSDRFSAERPKGSFSTLEIQRTEQGDSAMYLCASSAFYRATEAFFGQGTRLTVV.

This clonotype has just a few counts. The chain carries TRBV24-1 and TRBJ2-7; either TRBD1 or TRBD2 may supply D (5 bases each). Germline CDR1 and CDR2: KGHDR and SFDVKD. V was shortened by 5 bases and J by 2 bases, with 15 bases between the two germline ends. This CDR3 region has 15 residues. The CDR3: CATSGAGTKAYEQYF. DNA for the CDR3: TGTGCCACCAGTGGCGCCGGGACCAAAGCCTACGAGCAGTACTTC.

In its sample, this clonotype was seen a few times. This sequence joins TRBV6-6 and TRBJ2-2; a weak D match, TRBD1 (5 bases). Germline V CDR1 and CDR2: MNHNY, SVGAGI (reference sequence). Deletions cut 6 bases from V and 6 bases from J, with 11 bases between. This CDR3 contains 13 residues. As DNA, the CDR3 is TGTGCCAGCAGCCCCGGACAACCCGGGGAGCTGTTTTTT. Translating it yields CASSPGQPGELFF.

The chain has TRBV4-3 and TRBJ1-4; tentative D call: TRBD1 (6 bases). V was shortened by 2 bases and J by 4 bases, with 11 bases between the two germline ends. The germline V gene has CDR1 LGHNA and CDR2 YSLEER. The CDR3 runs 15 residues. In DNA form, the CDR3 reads TGCGCCAGCAGCCAAAATGGACAGCTTAATGAAAAACTGTTTTTT. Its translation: CASSQNGQLNEKLFF.

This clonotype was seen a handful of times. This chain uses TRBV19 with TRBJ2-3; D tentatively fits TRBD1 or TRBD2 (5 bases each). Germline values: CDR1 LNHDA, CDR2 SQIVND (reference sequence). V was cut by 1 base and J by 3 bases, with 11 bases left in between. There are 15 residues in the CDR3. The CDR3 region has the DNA TGTGCCAGTAGTATAGGGGGGAACCCTACAGATACGCAGTATTTT. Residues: CASSIGGNPTDTQYF.